This T cell receptor beta chain derives from a study of cytomegalovirus exposure and HLA in healthy donors. Whole-study context: The 650 to 850 first-cohort repertoires and the 95 to 150 validation repertoires shared the same platform, a later analysis reported.

Broader study findings: Subsequent analysis showed first-cohort TCR clusters tending to co-occur in roughly 130 validation repertoires. It was reported that the classifier diagnosed cytomegalovirus status with high specificity and sensitivity in both the original and validation cohorts.

Some clones are missing from TCRdb's copy, which holds only in-frame ones; the method was immunoSEQ multiplex PCR. The table has hundreds of thousands of clones, 86% seen once. This clone came up once. Antigen specificity is unknown. Germline V gene sequence: CDR1 MRHNA, CDR2 SNTAGT. The CDR3 runs to 15 residues. The ends were cut back, 7 bases at V and 5 bases at J, with 18 bases in the middle. The sequence derives from a woman aged 18-29 years in good health and CMV-seronegative. The specimen sequenced was PBMCs. V is TRBV6-4 and J is TRBJ2-1; TRBD1 might be the D (5 bases). The CDR3 DNA sequence: TGTGCCAGCAAGAAAGGGGTCAACCCGAACAATGAGCAGTTCTTC. Its protein product is CASKKGVNPNNEQFF.